This T cell receptor beta chain was captured by sequencing in a study of T cells in Graves' hyperthyroidism and ophthalmopathy. This clonotype showed up many times. The target antigen is unknown. Study conclusions and caveats: A model of 13 V-J features distinguished ophthalmopathy from stable hyperthyroidism. Most thyroid clonotypes with frequency above 0.001 were detected in blood.

CDR3 length: 12 amino acids. With 5 bases removed from V and 7 bases from J, the gap between germline ends came to 11 bases. TCR beta CDR3 regions were amplified from RNA. The HTBI primer set drove a first-round RT-PCR of the TCR CDR3. TCRdb reanalysed the multiplex PCR reads using MiXCR and keeps one entry per CDR3 protein. The table has 550,000 to 800,000 distinct CDR3 sequences, about a sixth seen once. The sequence came from a man in his late teens or twenties with Graves' hyperthyroidism. The material sequenced was blood. V and J are TRBV12-3 or TRBV12-4 and TRBJ1-1; the D is unclear. In nucleotides, the CDR3 is TGTGCCAGCAGTCCCTTTTTGGGTGAAGCTTTCTTT. Protein: CASSPFLGEAFF.